A selection of T cell receptor beta chains follows, all from one sample in a study of identical twins. A single record per CDR3 protein comes from TCRdb applying MiXCR to the 5' RACE reads. The profile shows approximately 410,000 distinct CDR3 sequences, 15% to 20% of them singletons. Sequencing was performed on naive T cells sorted from blood. Every receptor here comes from a man aged 50 to 59 in good health. CDR3s include the opening cysteine and the closing phenylalanine or tryptophan. Fields, in order: D gene, J gene, clone size, V gene, CDR3 protein, CDR3 DNA. D genes are given only for firm matches. The size entry is marked missing in some rows and otherwise reads once, few, many or a size class.

>.|TRBJ2-3|few|TRBV4-3
CASSQEGDTGTDTQYF
TGCGCCAGCAGCCAAGAGGGGGACACCGGCACAGATACGCAGTATTTT
>.|TRBJ2-7|many|TRBV27
CASRRQITSYEQYF
TGTGCCAGCAGAAGACAGATCACCTCCTACGAGCAGTACTTC
>TRBD2|TRBJ2-5|few|TRBV7-2
CASSYLAGHQETQYF
TGTGCCAGCAGCTACCTAGCGGGGCACCAAGAGACCCAGTACTTC
>TRBD1|TRBJ2-7|.|TRBV29-1
CSVATGVRYEQYF
TGCAGCGTCGCGACAGGGGTCCGGTACGAGCAGTACTTC
>.|TRBJ2-7|many|TRBV2
CASSEVGLYEQYF
TGTGCCAGCAGTGAGGTGGGATTGTACGAGCAGTACTTC
>TRBD1|TRBJ2-7|.|TRBV28
CARPSSGQGIYEQYF
TGTGCCAGGCCCAGCTCGGGACAGGGGATATACGAGCAGTACTTC
>.|TRBJ2-3|many|TRBV7-2
CAVQPFTDTQYF
TGTGCAGTTCAGCCGTTCACAGATACGCAGTATTTT
>TRBD1|TRBJ1-2|.|TRBV5-6
CASSPQRTGEVLRYTF
TGTGCCAGCAGCCCTCAACGGACAGGGGAGGTCTTGCGCTACACCTTC
>.|TRBJ2-7|.|TRBV27
CASRREDRSAGEQYF
TGTGCCAGCAGGCGGGAGGACAGGTCGGCTGGCGAGCAGTACTTC
>.|TRBJ2-3|.|TRBV5-1
CASTGATSTDTQYF
TGCGCCAGCACGGGGGCAACAAGCACAGATACGCAGTATTTT
>TRBD1|TRBJ2-1|many|TRBV9
CASSDPRTGYAQYNEQFF
TGTGCCAGCAGCGACCCCCGGACAGGGTATGCTCAATACAATGAGCAGTTCTTC
>TRBD1|TRBJ2-1|.|TRBV29-1
CSVGQGVWNEQFF
TGCAGCGTGGGACAGGGGGTTTGGAATGAGCAGTTCTTC
>.|TRBJ2-3|few|TRBV10-3
CAIRAGPKITDTQYF
TGTGCCATCAGGGCCGGGCCTAAGATCACAGATACGCAGTATTTT
>.|TRBJ1-4|.|TRBV7-2
CASSLVREQNEKLFF
TGTGCCAGCAGCTTAGTCCGGGAGCAAAATGAAAAACTGTTTTTT
>.|TRBJ2-1|.|TRBV12-3/TRBV12-4
CASSTSSSYNEQFF
TGTGCCAGCAGTACTAGCAGTTCTTACAATGAGCAGTTCTTC
>.|TRBJ2-2|.|TRBV3-1
CASSPTLRSHTGELFF
TGTGCCAGCAGCCCCACCCTCAGGTCCCACACCGGGGAGCTGTTTTTT
>.|TRBJ2-7|few|TRBV14
CASSQDKGEQYF
TGTGCCAGCAGCCAAGATAAAGGCGAGCAGTACTTC
>.|TRBJ1-1|few|TRBV5-1
CASSLGQVSGTEAFF
TGCGCCAGCAGCTTGGGGCAGGTTTCAGGTACTGAAGCTTTCTTT
>.|TRBJ1-4|.|TRBV5-1
CASSALIGTKELFF
TGCGCCAGCAGCGCTTTGATAGGCACGAAGGAACTGTTTTTT
>.|TRBJ1-5|many|TRBV20-1
CSARDGFRVNQPQHF
TGCAGTGCTAGAGATGGTTTCAGGGTGAATCAGCCCCAGCATTTT
>.|TRBJ2-7|.|TRBV20-1
CSARDPPGGTYEQYF
TGCAGTGCTAGAGACCCCCCAGGGGGGACCTACGAGCAGTACTTC
>.|TRBJ2-1|.|TRBV5-1
CASSLGLDEQFF
TGCGCCAGCAGCTTGGGACTAGATGAGCAGTTCTTC
>TRBD1|TRBJ1-4|.|TRBV6-2/TRBV6-3
CASSYSTGQGQGKLFF
TGTGCCAGCAGTTACTCGACAGGACAGGGTCAAGGAAAACTGTTTTTT
>TRBD1|TRBJ2-7|once|TRBV15
CATSRAGQGASEQYF
TGTGCCACCAGCAGAGCTGGACAGGGGGCCTCCGAGCAGTACTTC
>.|TRBJ2-5|.|TRBV11-2
CASSLVAGRTYQETQYF
TGTGCCAGCAGCTTAGTGGCTGGGCGTACTTACCAAGAGACCCAGTACTTC
>.|TRBJ2-1|many|TRBV11-1
CASSPRQALMGSYNEQFF
TGTGCCAGCAGCCCCCGGCAGGCATTAATGGGTTCCTACAATGAGCAGTTCTTC
>.|TRBJ2-7|many|TRBV20-1
CSASVTPDRAYEQYF
TGCAGTGCTAGCGTTACACCCGACAGAGCCTACGAGCAGTACTTC
>.|TRBJ2-7|few|TRBV4-3
CASSQESGRISEQYF
TGCGCCAGCAGCCAAGAATCAGGGAGGATCTCCGAGCAGTACTTC
>.|TRBJ2-7|few|TRBV10-3
CAITPDVRAEQYF
TGTGCCATCACCCCCGATGTTAGAGCCGAGCAGTACTTC
>.|TRBJ1-4|few|TRBV12-3/TRBV12-4
CASSLAATQNEKLFF
TGTGCCAGCAGTTTGGCGGCCACACAGAATGAAAAACTGTTTTTT
>.|TRBJ2-7|many|TRBV29-1
CSVRQDSYEQYF
TGCAGCGTTCGGCAGGATTCCTACGAGCAGTACTTC
>.|TRBJ1-3|many|TRBV6-1
CASSRLISRGNSGNTIYF
TGTGCCAGCAGTAGACTGATATCGAGAGGCAACTCTGGAAACACCATATATTTT
>.|TRBJ2-1|many|TRBV20-1
CSAKHPHGEQFF
TGCAGTGCTAAACATCCCCATGGTGAGCAGTTCTTC
>.|TRBJ2-7|.|TRBV20-1
CSARDPPRGIYEQYF
TGCAGTGCTAGAGATCCGCCAAGGGGGATCTACGAGCAGTACTTC
>.|TRBJ2-1|many|TRBV28
CASRGGGQENNEQFF
TGTGCCAGCAGGGGGGGCGGACAGGAAAACAATGAGCAGTTCTTC
>.|TRBJ1-1|many|TRBV20-1
CSARVNTEAFF
TGCAGTGCTAGAGTGAACACTGAAGCTTTCTTT
>.|TRBJ2-7|.|TRBV18
CASSYGAGVEQYF
TGTGCCAGCTCTTACGGGGCAGGGGTCGAGCAGTACTTC
>.|TRBJ2-1|few|TRBV9
CASSVQMGGVRNNEQFF
TGTGCCAGCAGCGTCCAGATGGGGGGCGTACGAAACAATGAGCAGTTCTTC
>.|TRBJ1-1|.|TRBV10-3
CATRPVGNTEAFF
TGTGCCACCCGGCCAGTGGGGAACACTGAAGCTTTCTTT
>.|TRBJ1-2|many|TRBV6-1
CASSEAVGYGYTF
TGTGCCAGCAGTGAAGCTGTGGGGTATGGCTACACCTTC
>.|TRBJ1-2|many|TRBV5-1
CASSLMTENYGYTF
TGCGCCAGCAGTCTTATGACAGAAAACTATGGCTACACCTTC
>TRBD2|TRBJ2-7|.|TRBV28
CASSPGTTSGTSEQYF
TGTGCCAGCAGTCCAGGGACGACTAGCGGGACCTCCGAGCAGTACTTC
>TRBD2|TRBJ2-2|few|TRBV7-2
CASSSSGRGTGELFF
TGTGCCAGCAGCTCTAGCGGGAGGGGCACCGGGGAGCTGTTTTTT
>.|TRBJ2-2|few|TRBV4-3
CASSQFRGGTGELFF
TGCGCCAGCAGCCAGTTTAGGGGAGGAACCGGGGAGCTGTTTTTT
>.|TRBJ2-7|.|TRBV9
CASSVAQDDEQYF
TGTGCCAGCAGCGTAGCCCAAGACGACGAGCAGTACTTC
>.|TRBJ2-1|.|TRBV20-1
CSARGASGALGEQFF
TGCAGTGCTAGAGGGGCTAGTGGTGCTCTCGGTGAGCAGTTCTTC
>.|TRBJ2-7|.|TRBV7-2
CASSLAGFEQYF
TGTGCCAGCAGCTTAGCAGGGTTCGAGCAGTACTTC
>.|TRBJ2-2|.|TRBV12-3/TRBV12-4
CASGGGMGVAGELFF
TGTGCCAGCGGTGGAGGGATGGGTGTTGCCGGGGAGCTGTTTTTT
>TRBD1|TRBJ2-1|.|TRBV29-1
CSVEHGGQGSNEQFF
TGCAGCGTCGAACACGGGGGACAGGGAAGCAATGAGCAGTTCTTC
>.|TRBJ1-6|.|TRBV4-3
CASSQDRLAGRPLHF
TGCGCCAGCAGCCAAGATAGGTTGGCAGGGCGACCCCTCCACTTT
>.|TRBJ2-1|.|TRBV7-2
CASSLPGLSEQFF
TGTGCCAGCAGCTTGCCAGGCCTGAGTGAGCAGTTCTTC
>.|TRBJ1-6|few|TRBV7-3
CASSPQGYNSPLHF
TGTGCCAGCAGCCCCCAGGGGTATAATTCACCCCTCCACTTT
>.|TRBJ2-1|many|TRBV12-3/TRBV12-4
CASSFRGEQFF
TGTGCCAGCAGTTTTAGGGGTGAGCAGTTCTTC
>.|TRBJ2-2|few|TRBV12-3/TRBV12-4
CASSFSGRAGGELFF
TGTGCCAGCAGTTTCTCCGGGAGAGCGGGCGGGGAGCTGTTTTTT
>TRBD2|TRBJ2-5|.|TRBV20-1
CSARGLPETQYF
TGCAGTGCAAGGGGACTACCGGAGACCCAGTACTTC
>.|TRBJ1-1|many|TRBV4-1
CASSQVAGPLNTEAFF
TGCGCCAGCAGCCAAGTGGCGGGCCCATTGAACACTGAAGCTTTCTTT
>TRBD2|TRBJ2-1|many|TRBV6-2/TRBV6-3
CASSYFIAGGHNEQFF
TGTGCCAGCAGTTACTTTATAGCGGGAGGTCACAATGAGCAGTTCTTC
>.|TRBJ2-3|few|TRBV6-2/TRBV6-3
CASSRPGRGASTDTQYF
TGTGCCAGCAGTCGCCCGGGGCGGGGCGCTAGCACAGATACGCAGTATTTT
>.|TRBJ2-5|.|TRBV19
CASSMGLGGRQTQYF
TGTGCCAGTAGTATGGGTCTAGGGGGGCGGCAGACCCAGTACTTC
>.|TRBJ2-1|many|TRBV20-1
CSASFRQGSYNEQFF
TGCAGTGCTAGTTTTCGGCAGGGGTCCTACAATGAGCAGTTCTTC